This T cell receptor beta chain was profiled in a study of regulatory T cells in long-lasting Graves disease. Overall study context: Over 5 years on antithyroid drugs plus positive TSH receptor antibodies marked Graves' disease as persistent. Study conclusions and caveats: TRBV28, TRBJ1-2 and TRBJ2-5 were segments that persistent disease favored. The TCR repertoire of persistent Graves' patients was less diverse than that of newly diagnosed ones.

Time point of the sample: persistent/refractory GD, antithyroid drugs over 5 years with positive TRAb. PBMC RNA served as the TCR library source. Arm-PCR of CDR3 regions and iRepertoire HTBI primers were the basis on which TCR beta libraries were built. In the authors' workflow: Samples jointly harbored roughly 60 TRBV and fewer than 15 TRBJ segments. In TCRdb, the multiplex PCR reads were re-called with MiXCR into one record per CDR3 protein. None of the V and J calls come from the authors' own analysis; TCRdb made them. The sample includes roughly 400,000 distinct CDR3 sequences, 21% of them seen just once. This clonotype was seen ten or more times. What it binds is unknown. Per the germline V gene, CDR1 is MDHEN and CDR2 is SYDVKM. The germline V and J ends were trimmed by 5 bases and 3 bases, with 8 bases remaining between them. This CDR3 has 12 residues.

The TCR sequence derives from a female donor with Graves disease. Sequencing was performed on peripheral blood mononuclear cells (PBMCs), taken when the disease was refractory, from a patient treated with antithyroid drugs. The V call is TRBV28, the J call TRBJ2-7; D remains ambiguous. The CDR3 protein is CASSHLDYEQYF. CDR3 in DNA: TGTGCCAGCAGTCACCTGGACTACGAGCAGTACTTC.